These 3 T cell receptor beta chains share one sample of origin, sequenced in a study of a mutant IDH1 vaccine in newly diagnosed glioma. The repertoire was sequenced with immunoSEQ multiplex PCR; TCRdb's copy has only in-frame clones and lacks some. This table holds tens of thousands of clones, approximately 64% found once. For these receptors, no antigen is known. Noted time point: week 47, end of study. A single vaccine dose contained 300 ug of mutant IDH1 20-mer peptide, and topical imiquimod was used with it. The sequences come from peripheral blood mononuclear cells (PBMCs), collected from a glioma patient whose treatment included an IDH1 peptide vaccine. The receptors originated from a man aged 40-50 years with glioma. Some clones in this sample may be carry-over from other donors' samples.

This CDR3 is CASSVGWFGGANVLTF. The CDR3 bases are TGTGCCAGCAGCGTGGGATGGTTTGGTGGGGCCAACGTCCTGACTTTC. The gene calls are TRBV9 and TRBJ2-6; no clear D. The germline gives CDR1 SGDLS, CDR2 YYNGEE. Trimming stripped 2 bases from V and 3 bases from J, with 12 bases between. There are 16 residues in the CDR3.

This CDR3 reads CASSPIHRDRDEKLFF. The CDR3 DNA is TGTGCCAGCAGCCCCATCCACCGGGACAGGGATGAAAAACTGTTTTTT. The chain carries TRBV5-8 and TRBJ1-4; 9 bases line up with TRBD1. The V gene's germline CDR1 is SGHTS and CDR2 YDEGEE. The CDR3 runs to 16 residues. V shed 4 bases and J 6 bases; nucleotides not matched to a gene: 10.

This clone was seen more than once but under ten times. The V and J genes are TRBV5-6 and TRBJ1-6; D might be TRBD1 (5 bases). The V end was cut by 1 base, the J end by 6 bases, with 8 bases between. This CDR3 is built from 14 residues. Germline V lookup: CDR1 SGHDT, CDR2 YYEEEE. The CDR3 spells CASSLRGLNSPLHF. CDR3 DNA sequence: TGTGCCAGCAGCTTGCGGGGCCTTAATTCACCCCTCCACTTT.